This passage covers 12 T cell receptor beta chains from one sample sequenced in a study of T cells in Graves' hyperthyroidism and ophthalmopathy. Amplification targeted TCR beta CDR3 regions from RNA transcripts. TCR CDR3 regions were first amplified by RT-PCR with HTBI primers. TCRdb re-called the multiplex PCR reads through MiXCR, storing one row per CDR3 protein. The sample holds 500,000 to 650,000 distinct CDR3 sequences, 46% seen once. The sequencing input was peripheral blood or thyroid tissue (not recorded which). The origin of the receptors is an adult woman with Graves' disease, either hyperthyroidism or ophthalmopathy (not recorded which).

This chain links TRBV29-1 with TRBJ2-5, with D maybe TRBD1 (5 bases). With 4 bases removed from V and 5 bases from J, the gap between germline ends came to 20 bases. This CDR3 comprises 15 residues. Germline-derived CDR1 and CDR2 are SQVTM and ANQGSEA. The CDR3 region has the DNA TGCAGCGTTGGCCCTCCCTCAGCAGGGATGGAGACCCAGTACTTC. Translated: CSVGPPSAGMETQYF.

The chain has TRBV10-3 and TRBJ2-5; D possibly corresponds to TRBD2 (5 bases). V lost 3 bases and J lost 2, with 19 bases in between. Germline CDR1 ENHRY, CDR2 SYGVKD. The CDR3 consists of 17 residues. CDR3 nucleotide sequence: TGTGCCATCAGTGATCCGAGCGGAAGACCACTTCAAGAGACCCAGTACTTC. It codes for CAISDPSGRPLQETQYF.

The CDR3 DNA reads TGTGCCACCAGTGACCCAGCAGAGGAGCAGTACTTC. It codes for CATSDPAEEQYF. V is TRBV24-1 and J is TRBJ2-7; D gene ambiguous. CDR1 is KGHDR, CDR2 SFDVKD, per germline. The ends were cut back, 4 bases at V and 7 bases at J, with 10 bases in the middle. This CDR3 has 12 residues.

This clonotype was seen ten or more times. J is TRBJ1-1 and V is TRBV7-9; no reliable D call. Germline loops: CDR1 SEHNR, CDR2 FQNEAQ (reference sequence). V lost 5 bases to trimming and J lost 4 bases, with 14 bases between them. The CDR3 has 14 residues. In nucleotides, the CDR3 is TGTGCCAGCAGCCGTGGACCGCGGGGCACTGAAGCTTTCTTT. Translating it yields CASSRGPRGTEAFF.

For this clonotype: One end of the junction does not line up with germline, which may come from a read error. V is TRBV13 and J is TRBJ1-1; 8 nucleotides agree with TRBD1. Germline V CDR1 and CDR2: PRHDT, FYEKMQ (reference sequence). The CDR3 totals 15 residues. Here the CDR3 DNA reads TGTGCCAGCAGCCGAAGACAGGGGATGAACACTGAATCTTTCTTT. This gives the protein CASSRRQGMNTESFF.

V usage is TRBV6-6 and J usage is TRBJ2-5; 11 positions agree with TRBD2. The CDR3 covers 15 residues. Germline CDR1 reads MNHNY; CDR2 reads SVGAGI (reference sequence). V lost 5 bases and J lost 0; bases outside the gene matches: 2. CDR3 amino acids: CASSGGLADQETQYF. In DNA, the CDR3 is TGTGCCAGCAGTGGGGGACTAGCGGACCAAGAGACCCAGTACTTC.

To note about this clonotype: A much larger clonotype is one base distant, so this may be a read error. V is TRBV5-1 and J is TRBJ2-2; 10 bases map to TRBD1. The CDR3 is 15 residues long. The V gene's germline CDR1 is SGHRS and CDR2 YFSETQ. CDR3 residues: CASTRDRGRTGELLF. The CDR3 DNA follows: TGCGCCAGCACGAGAGACAGGGGGCGAACCGGGGAGCTGCTTTTT.

This clonotype was seen more than once but under ten times. The chain employs TRBV15 and TRBJ1-2, with TRBD1 as a possible D gene (6 bases). The V gene's germline CDR1 is LNHNV and CDR2 YYDKDF (reference sequence). V lost 2 bases and J 11 bases, leaving 21 bases between the germline ends. CDR3 length equals 15 residues. The CDR3 nucleotides read TGTGCCACCAGCAGAAAAGCCAGGACAGCTTGGGAGTACACCTTC. Protein: CATSRKARTAWEYTF.

This chain joins TRBV5-1 and TRBJ2-5, with D unclear. The CDR3 covers 15 residues. Germline V gene data show CDR1 as SGHRS and CDR2 as YFSETQ. V lost 7 bases and J lost 2, with 18 bases in between. The CDR3: CASRTSGPSQETQYF. The CDR3, as DNA: TGCGCCAGCCGGACCTCAGGTCCCAGTCAAGAGACCCAGTACTTC.

The chain combines TRBV5-5 with TRBJ2-7, with 7 bases identical to TRBD1. This CDR3 has 15 residues. Trimming cost V 3 bases and J 2 bases; bases outside gene matches: 8. Germline values: CDR1 SGHKS, CDR2 YYEKEE (reference sequence). The CDR3 reads CASSSIQGITYEQYF. For the CDR3, the DNA is TGTGCCAGCAGCTCCATACAGGGGATTACCTACGAGCAGTACTTC.

J is TRBJ2-5 and V is TRBV4-3; D gene ambiguous. Trimming cost V 0 bases and J 4 bases, with 18 bases left between them. This CDR3 has 17 residues. CDR1 and CDR2 from the germline V gene are LGHNA and YSLEER. The DNA for the CDR3 is TGCGCCAGCAGCCAAGATAGTCTAGGGCAGCTCGCAGAGACCCAGTACTTC. Encoded protein: CASSQDSLGQLAETQYF.

This chain joins TRBV7-8 and TRBJ1-5; TRBD1 is a possible D gene (5 bases). The length of the CDR3 is 14 residues. CDR1 SGHVS and CDR2 FQNEAQ come from the germline V gene. V shed 2 bases and J shed 5 bases, with 10 bases lying between them. The CDR3 here is CASSLSGGDQPQHF. The CDR3 DNA reads TGTGCCAGCAGCTTATCGGGGGGGGATCAGCCCCAGCATTTT. The full variable domain, its missing parts supplied by reference TRBV7-8 and TRBJ1-5, is GAGVSQSPRYKVAKRGQDVALRCDPISGHVSLFWYQQALGQGPEFLTYFQNEAQLDKSGLPSDRFFAERPEGSVSTLKIQRTQQEDSAVYLCASSLSGGDQPQHFGDGTRLSIL.